This TCR beta chain is drawn from a study of blood T cell repertoires in COVID-19 (dated by TCRdb to the early 2020s). About the full investigation: Samples from collaborators originated in the United States, Italy and Spain and spanned both the acute and convalescent phases of COVID-19. The material from the prospective study consisted of cDNA or gDNA derived from T cells, B-cell-depleted T cells, or PBMCs. Subjects who had been exposed to COVID-19, were actively infected with it, or had recovered from it provided the deeply sampled blood TCRbeta repertoires that made up the dataset. The repertoires were released in a freely available public database intended as a resource for research on the immune response to SARS-CoV-2. The samples were drawn from two sources: the first 160 participants of the ongoing ImmuneRACE study, and 1,000 to 1,500 subjects contributed by 6 global collaborators. The sample metadata nearly always contained a de-identified subject ID, COVID-19 status, age in years and sex. Where available, HLA class I and class II types were taken from metadata supplied by the sample provider and were not determined by assay-based typing. The full study reports these points: How much clinical and demographic metadata was included differed by source and by participant, and the metadata was provided uncurated.

Each collaborating institution followed its own protocols to collect whole blood in K2EDTA tubes. Collaborator samples were shipped for TCRbeta analysis as frozen whole blood, isolated PBMCs, or DNA extracted from either sample type. This clone has just a few counts. Its antigen target is currently unknown. Base qualities were left out, and no much larger clone turns up one base away. The immunoSEQ Assay, a bias-controlled multiplex PCR, was used to amplify TCRbeta CDR3 regions from genomic DNA. Turning to the authors' computational methods: The number of nucleated cells in each sample was estimated by amplification of reference gene primers within the assay. To quantify the absolute abundance of each unique TCRbeta CDR3 rearrangement, sequence reads were collapsed and filtered. For each sample, productive Simpson clonality was calculated as the square root of Simpson's diversity index across productive rearrangements. The clones in this table, taken by TCRdb from immuneACCESS, are in-frame only. Not every clone is retained; where verified, under half of the shortfall comes from an unresolved V gene, and the cause of the rest is unknown. D and trimming were read from the DNA, whereas the V and J calls and clone size are those reported in that table. Present in this sample are hundreds of thousands of clones, 83% of which were seen just once. Approximately 6% of the sample is held by the ten biggest clonotypes.

The sample was peripheral blood. The sequence derives from a man of 80 years or more with acute or convalescent COVID-19.

The CDR3 in this case is CASRGLAGGQETQYF. The sequence in DNA is TGTGCCAGCAGAGGACTAGCGGGGGGACAAGAGACCCAGTACTTC. The chain is assembled from TRBV7-9 and TRBJ2-5; TRBD2 matches 14 bases in the middle. As encoded in the germline V gene (reference sequence), CDR1 is SEHNR while CDR2 is FQNEAQ. Ends trimmed: V by 6 bases, J by 2 bases; bases unmatched to a gene: 2. The CDR3 holds 15 amino acids from the cysteine to the phenylalanine. Only CDR3 DNA remains: 45 bases, in frame from the first base. Extended through the reference TRBV7-9 and TRBJ2-5 proteins, this CDR3 yields the full variable domain: DTGVSQNPRHKITKRGQNVTFRCDPISEHNRLYWYRQTLGQGPEFLTYFQNEAQLEKSRLLSDRFSAERPKGSFSTLEIQRTEQGDSAMYLCASRGLAGGQETQYFGPGTRLLVL.